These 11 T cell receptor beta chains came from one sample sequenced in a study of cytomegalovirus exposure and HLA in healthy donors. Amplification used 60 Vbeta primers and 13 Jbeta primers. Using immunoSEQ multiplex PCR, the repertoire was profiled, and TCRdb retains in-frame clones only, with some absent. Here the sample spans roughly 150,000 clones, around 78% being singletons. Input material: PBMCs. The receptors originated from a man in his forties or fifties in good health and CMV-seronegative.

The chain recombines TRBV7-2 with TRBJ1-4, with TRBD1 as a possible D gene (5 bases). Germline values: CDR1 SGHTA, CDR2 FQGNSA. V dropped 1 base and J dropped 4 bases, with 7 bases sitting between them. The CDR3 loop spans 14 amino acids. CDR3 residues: CASSLGQGNEKLFF. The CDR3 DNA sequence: TGTGCCAGCAGCTTAGGGCAGGGTAATGAAAAACTGTTTTTT. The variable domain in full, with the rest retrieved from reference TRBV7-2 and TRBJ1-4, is GAGVSQSPSNKVTEKGKDVELRCDPISGHTALYWYRQSLGQGLEFLIYFQGNSAPDKSGLPSDRFSAERTGGSVSTLTIQRTQQEDSAVYLCASSLGQGNEKLFFGSGTQLSVL.

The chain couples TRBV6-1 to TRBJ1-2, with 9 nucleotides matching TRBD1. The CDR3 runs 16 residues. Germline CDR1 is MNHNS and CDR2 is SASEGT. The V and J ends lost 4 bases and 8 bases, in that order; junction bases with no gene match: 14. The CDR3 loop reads CASSVFGRDRELGYTF. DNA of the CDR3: TGTGCCAGCAGTGTTTTTGGCCGGGACAGGGAACTCGGCTACACCTTC.

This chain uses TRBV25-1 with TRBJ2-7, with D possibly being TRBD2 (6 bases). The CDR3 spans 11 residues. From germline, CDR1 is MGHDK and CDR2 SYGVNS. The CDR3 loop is CASGSSYEQYV. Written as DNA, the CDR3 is TGTGCTAGCGGTAGCTCCTACGAGCAGTACGTC.

CDR3 sequence: CASSDSMEGPGELFF. In DNA, the CDR3 is TGTGCCAGCAGTGACTCGATGGAGGGCCCCGGGGAGCTGTTTTTT. The chain links TRBV6-4 to TRBJ2-2; maybe TRBD2 (6 bases). Germline V gene data show CDR1 as MRHNA and CDR2 as SNTAGT. Trimming removed 0 bases from V and 6 bases from J, with 11 bases in between. This CDR3 has 15 residues.

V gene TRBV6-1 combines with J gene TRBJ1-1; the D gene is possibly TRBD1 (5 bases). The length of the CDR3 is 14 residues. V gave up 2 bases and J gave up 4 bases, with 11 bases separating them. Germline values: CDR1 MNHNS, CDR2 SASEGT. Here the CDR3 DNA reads TGTGCCAGCAGTGAACACGACAGATCCACTGAAGCTTTCTTT. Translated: CASSEHDRSTEAFF.

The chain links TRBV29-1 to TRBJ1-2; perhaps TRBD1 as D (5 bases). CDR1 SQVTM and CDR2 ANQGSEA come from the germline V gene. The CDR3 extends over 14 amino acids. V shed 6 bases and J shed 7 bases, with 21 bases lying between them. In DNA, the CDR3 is TGCAGCGTCTTGGGGGGGTTTCCTAGTAGTGGCTACACCTTC. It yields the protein CSVLGGFPSSGYTF.

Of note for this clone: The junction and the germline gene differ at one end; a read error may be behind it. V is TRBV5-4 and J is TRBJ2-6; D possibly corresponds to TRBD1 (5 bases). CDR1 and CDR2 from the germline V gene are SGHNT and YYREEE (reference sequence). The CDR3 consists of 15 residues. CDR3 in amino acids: CASSLELSGANGLTF. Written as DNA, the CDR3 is TGTGCCAGCAGCTTGGAACTCTCTGGGGCCAACGGCCTGACTTTC.

CDR3 residues: CASSWRGQETQYF. The CDR3 nucleotides read TGTGCCAGCAGTTGGCGGGGACAAGAGACCCAGTACTTC. The chain links TRBV6-6 to TRBJ2-5, with a possible D match to TRBD2 (6 bases). The germline CDR1 and CDR2 sequences are MNHNY and SVGAGI (reference sequence). CDR3 size: 13 residues. V was clipped by 4 bases and J by 2 bases, with 8 bases between them.

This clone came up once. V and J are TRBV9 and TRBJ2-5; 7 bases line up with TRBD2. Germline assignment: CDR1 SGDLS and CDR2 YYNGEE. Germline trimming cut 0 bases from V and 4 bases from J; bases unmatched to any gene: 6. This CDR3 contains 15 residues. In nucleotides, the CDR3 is TGTGCCAGCAGCGTAGAACGCGGGAGAGGAGAGACCCAGTACTTC. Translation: CASSVERGRGETQYF.

CDR3 residues: CASSLVPGLNTEAFF. In nucleotides, the CDR3 is TGCGCCAGCAGCTTGGTGCCAGGTTTGAACACTGAAGCTTTCTTT. The J gene is TRBJ1-1, the V gene TRBV5-1; D is uncertain. The V gene's germline CDR1 is SGHRS and CDR2 YFSETQ. V dropped 0 bases and J dropped 0 bases, with 9 bases sitting between them. There are 15 residues in the CDR3.

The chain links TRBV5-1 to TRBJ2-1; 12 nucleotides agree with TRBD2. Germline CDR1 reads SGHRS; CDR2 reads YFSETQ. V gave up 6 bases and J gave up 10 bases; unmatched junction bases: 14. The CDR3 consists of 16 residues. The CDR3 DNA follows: TGCGCCAGCACCTTAACCGGGCTAGCGGGAGGGTGGGAGCAGTTCTTC. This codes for CASTLTGLAGGWEQFF.